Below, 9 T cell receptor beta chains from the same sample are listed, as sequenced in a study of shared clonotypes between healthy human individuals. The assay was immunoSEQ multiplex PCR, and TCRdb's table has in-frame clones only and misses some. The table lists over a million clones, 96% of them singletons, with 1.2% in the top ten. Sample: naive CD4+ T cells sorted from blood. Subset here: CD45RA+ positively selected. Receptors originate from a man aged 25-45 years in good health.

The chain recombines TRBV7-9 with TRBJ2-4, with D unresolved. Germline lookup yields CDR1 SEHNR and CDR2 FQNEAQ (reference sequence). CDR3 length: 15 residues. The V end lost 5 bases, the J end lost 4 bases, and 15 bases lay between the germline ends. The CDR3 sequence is CASSDRVHLKNIQYF. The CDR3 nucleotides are TGTGCCAGCAGCGACCGGGTCCATCTAAAAAACATTCAGTACTTC.

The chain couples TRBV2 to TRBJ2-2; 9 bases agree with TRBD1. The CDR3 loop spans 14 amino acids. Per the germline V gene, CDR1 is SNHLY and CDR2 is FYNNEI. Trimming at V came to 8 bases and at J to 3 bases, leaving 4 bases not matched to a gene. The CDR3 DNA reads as TGTGCCAGCGAGGGACAGGGCGACACCGGGGAGCTGTTTTTT. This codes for CASEGQGDTGELFF.

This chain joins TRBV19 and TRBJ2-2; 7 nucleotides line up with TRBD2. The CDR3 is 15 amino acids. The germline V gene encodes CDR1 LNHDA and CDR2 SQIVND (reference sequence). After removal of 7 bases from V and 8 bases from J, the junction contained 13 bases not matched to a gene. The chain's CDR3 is CASNLLAGVTGELFF. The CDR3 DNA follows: TGTGCCAGTAATCTACTTGCGGGAGTTACTGGGGAGCTGTTTTTT.

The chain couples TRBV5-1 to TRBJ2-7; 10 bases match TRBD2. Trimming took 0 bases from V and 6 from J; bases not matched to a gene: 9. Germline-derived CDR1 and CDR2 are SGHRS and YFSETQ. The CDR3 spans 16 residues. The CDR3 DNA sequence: TGCGCCAGCAGCTTGGATCCTAGCGGGAGCGGTGGCGAGCAGTACTTC. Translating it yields CASSLDPSGSGGEQYF.

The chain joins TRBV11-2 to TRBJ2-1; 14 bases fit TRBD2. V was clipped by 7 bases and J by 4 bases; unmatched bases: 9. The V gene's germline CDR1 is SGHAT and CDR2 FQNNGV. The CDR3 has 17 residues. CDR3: CASTPGTSGRGYNEQFF. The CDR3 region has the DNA TGTGCCAGCACCCCCGGGACTAGCGGGAGAGGGTACAATGAGCAGTTCTTC.

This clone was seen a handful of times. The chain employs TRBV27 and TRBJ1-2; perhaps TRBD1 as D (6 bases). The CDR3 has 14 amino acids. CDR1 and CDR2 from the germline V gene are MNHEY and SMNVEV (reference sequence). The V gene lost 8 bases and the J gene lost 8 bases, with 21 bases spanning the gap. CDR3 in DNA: TGTGCCAGCTCAGTTTACTGGGGGGCGGAGGGCTACACCTTC. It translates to CASSVYWGAEGYTF.

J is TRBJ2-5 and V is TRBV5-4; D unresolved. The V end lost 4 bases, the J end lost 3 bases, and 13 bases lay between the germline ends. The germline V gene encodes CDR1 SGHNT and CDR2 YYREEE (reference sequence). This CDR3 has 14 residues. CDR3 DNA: TGTGCCAGCAGCGATGACTGGATTAAAGAGACCCAGTACTTC. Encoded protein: CASSDDWIKETQYF.

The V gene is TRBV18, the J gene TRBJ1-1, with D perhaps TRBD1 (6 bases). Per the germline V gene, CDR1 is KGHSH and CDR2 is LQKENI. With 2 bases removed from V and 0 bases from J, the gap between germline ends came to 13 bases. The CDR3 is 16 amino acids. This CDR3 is CASSPSGGRLNTEAFF. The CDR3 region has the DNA TGTGCCAGCTCACCAAGTGGGGGCCGCTTGAACACTGAAGCTTTCTTT.

CDR3 in DNA: TGTGCCAGCAGCAGGACCGCCGCCGGCTACACCTTC. It yields the protein CASSRTAAGYTF. The chain carries TRBV5-5 and TRBJ1-2; D not resolved. This CDR3 region has 12 residues. Deletions cut 4 bases from V and 8 bases from J, with 12 bases between. CDR1 and CDR2 (germline): SGHKS, YYEKEE (reference sequence).